This paragraph covers one TCR beta chain sequence. Its antigen remains unidentified. The CDR3 is 15 amino acids. The V gene's germline CDR1 is SGHTA and CDR2 FQGNSA. These data originate in a study of blood T cells in healthy people across ages. Study-wide results and limits: Fewer expanded clones and more diversity marked long-lived versus aged donors.

The authors ran a second PCR of about 6 to 12 cycles using a sample-barcoded 5' primer and a J-beta primer mix. TCRdb redid the calling of the 5' RACE reads with MiXCR, one entry per CDR3 protein. The profile shows roughly 1.5 million distinct CDR3 sequences, roughly 43% of them singletons. The chain is built from TRBV7-2 and TRBJ2-7; D may be TRBD1 or TRBD2 (5 bases each). With the DNA end fitting TRBJ2-5 better, the J assignment may be wrong. The sequence was obtained from a woman aged 18-29 years in good health. Specimen: blood. The CDR3, as DNA: TGTGCCAGCAGCTTGGGCAGGGCACATCGGGGGACCCAGTACTTC. The encoded protein is CASSLGRAHRGTQYF.